This TCR beta chain was recovered during a study of control samples from healthy donors and cancer patients. CDR3 length: 14 residues. Looked up from germline, CDR1 is SGHRS and CDR2 is YFSETQ. Trimming took 0 bases from V and 10 from J, leaving 13 bases between them. Assay: immunoSEQ multiplex PCR; the TCRdb copy retains only in-frame clones and omits some. This table has about 21,000 clones, 80% to 90% appearing once. The sequence was obtained from a man aged 55 to 70 with colorectal cancer. Sequenced input: PBMCs. The V and J genes are TRBV5-1 and TRBJ1-4; D is undetermined. In nucleotides, the CDR3 is TGCGCCAGCAGCTTGGATCAGGCCTTAGGAAAACTGTTTTTT. Translation gives CASSLDQALGKLFF.